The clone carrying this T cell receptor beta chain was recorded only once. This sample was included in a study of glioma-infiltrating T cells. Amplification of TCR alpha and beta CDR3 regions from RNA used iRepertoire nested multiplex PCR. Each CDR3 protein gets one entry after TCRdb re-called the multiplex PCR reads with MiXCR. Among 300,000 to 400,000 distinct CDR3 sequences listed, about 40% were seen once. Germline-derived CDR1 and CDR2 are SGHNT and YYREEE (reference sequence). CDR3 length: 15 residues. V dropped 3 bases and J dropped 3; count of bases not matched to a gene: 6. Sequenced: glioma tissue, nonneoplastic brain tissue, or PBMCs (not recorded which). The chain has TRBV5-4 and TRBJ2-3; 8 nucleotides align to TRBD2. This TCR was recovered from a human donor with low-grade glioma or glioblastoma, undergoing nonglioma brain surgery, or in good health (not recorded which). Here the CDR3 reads CASSWKRLATDTQYF. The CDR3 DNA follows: TGTGCCAGCAGCTGGAAACGACTAGCGACAGATACGCAGTATTTT.